These 31 T cell receptor beta chains came from one sample sequenced in a study of blood T cell repertoires in COVID-19. Libraries were prepared by immunoSEQ multiplex PCR; TCRdb keeps only in-frame clonotypes and omits some of them. This table has 390,000 or so clones, approximately 92% appearing once. Specimen: PBMCs or T cells enriched from blood (not recorded which). Receptors originate from a man in his late teens or twenties who had recovered from COVID-19.

This chain links TRBV3-1 (or the pseudogene TRBV3-2) with TRBJ2-5, with D possibly being TRBD2 (5 bases). This CDR3 has 16 residues. Germline V lookup: CDR1 LGHDT, CDR2 YNNKEL (reference sequence). V lost 1 base and J lost 5, with 17 bases in between. DNA for the CDR3: TGTGCCAGCAGCCAAGGTTTCGGACCAAGGACTGAGACCCAGTACTTC. This gives the protein CASSQGFGPRTETQYF.

The chain has TRBV11-2 and TRBJ2-3, with TRBD2 matching over 7 bases. From germline, CDR1 is SGHAT and CDR2 FQNNGV. V dropped 3 bases and J dropped 0; count of bases not matched to a gene: 3. The CDR3 sequence is 15 residues long. In DNA form, the CDR3 reads TGTGCCAGCAGCTTGGGAGGGGCCAGCACAGATACGCAGTATTTT. Translation gives CASSLGGASTDTQYF.

The chain is built from TRBV6-2 or TRBV6-3 and TRBJ2-7; TRBD2 agrees at 8 bases. The germline CDR1 and CDR2 sequences are MNHEY and SVGEGT. The CDR3 has 15 residues. V shed 6 bases and J 0 bases; nucleotides not matched to a gene: 7. Here the CDR3 reads CASRPSGPSSYEQYF. The CDR3 DNA reads TGTGCCAGCAGACCTAGCGGGCCTAGCTCCTACGAGCAGTACTTC.

The rearrangement joins TRBV7-8 to TRBJ2-2; D is ambiguous. The V and J ends lost 3 bases and 5 bases respectively, with 4 bases between them. The length of the CDR3 is 12 residues. The germline gives CDR1 SGHVS, CDR2 FQNEAQ. As DNA, the CDR3 is TGTGCCAGCAGCTTGAGGACCGGGGAGCTGTTTTTT. Amino acid sequence: CASSLRTGELFF.

J is TRBJ2-7 and V is TRBV4-3, with 7 bases lining up with TRBD1. Germline V gene sequence: CDR1 LGHNA, CDR2 YSLEER. This CDR3 is 15 amino acids long. V shed 0 bases and J 2 bases; nucleotides not matched to a gene: 4. This CDR3 is CASSQEPQGAYEQYF. In DNA, the CDR3 is TGCGCCAGCAGCCAAGAGCCCCAGGGGGCCTACGAGCAGTACTTC.

The chain employs TRBV7-9 and TRBJ2-7; D is possibly TRBD2 (7 bases). This CDR3 is built from 14 residues. V lost 4 bases and J 7 bases, leaving 17 bases between the germline ends. Germline CDR1 SEHNR, CDR2 FQNEAQ (reference sequence). The CDR3 nucleotides are TGTGCCAGCAGCTCCCAAGGGGGGAGGGAGGAGCAGTACTTC. The encoded protein is CASSSQGGREEQYF.

The chain joins TRBV18 to TRBJ2-1; the match to TRBD1 covers 7 bases. The length of the CDR3 is 16 residues. V dropped 6 bases and J dropped 1; count of bases not matched to a gene: 9. CDR1 is KGHSH and CDR2 is LQKENI in the germline V gene. The CDR3 coding sequence is TGTGCCAGCTCGCAACAGGGGCTTGTATCCTACAATGAGCAGTTCTTC. Translated: CASSQQGLVSYNEQFF.

The V and J genes are TRBV11-2 and TRBJ2-2; D call uncertain. The CDR3 length is 14 residues. Germline-derived CDR1 and CDR2 are SGHAT and FQNNGV. V was shortened by 1 base and J by 1 base, with 4 bases between the two germline ends. CDR3 DNA sequence: TGTGCCAGCAGCTTAGGACAGAACACCGGGGAGCTGTTTTTT. Translated: CASSLGQNTGELFF.

This chain connects TRBV6-2 or TRBV6-3 to TRBJ2-1, with 10 bases fitting TRBD2. The CDR3 is 17 amino acids. After removal of 6 bases from V and 4 bases from J, the junction contained 12 bases not matched to a gene. Germline loops: CDR1 MNHEY, CDR2 SVGEGT. CDR3 region: CASSPSPSGSPYNEQFF. The CDR3 bases are TGTGCCAGCAGCCCTTCCCCTAGCGGGAGCCCTTACAATGAGCAGTTCTTC.

The gene calls are TRBV18 and TRBJ1-5; weak D call: TRBD1 (6 bases). Germline CDR1 is KGHSH and CDR2 is LQKENI. Trimming pared 5 bases from V and 7 bases from J, leaving 18 bases between. This CDR3 comprises 15 residues. CDR3 bases: TGTGCCAGCTCAACTACGGGACAAAAAGGACAGCCCCAGCATTTT. Residues: CASSTTGQKGQPQHF.

CDR3 DNA: TGTGCCATCAGTGGAGGGGGTTGGCAGCCCCAGCATTTT. Translation: CAISGGGWQPQHF. This rearrangement joins TRBV10-3 to TRBJ1-5; a possible D gene is TRBD1 (6 bases). The CDR3 loop spans 13 amino acids. V lost 4 bases and J 7 bases, leaving 11 bases between the germline ends. The germline gives CDR1 ENHRY, CDR2 SYGVKD.

The rearrangement links TRBV6-5 to TRBJ2-4; the D is unclear. Trimming pared 6 bases from V and 0 bases from J, leaving 12 bases between. The CDR3 sequence is 15 residues long. Germline values: CDR1 MNHEY, CDR2 SVGAGI. CDR3 bases: TGTGCCAGCAGAGACACCCTATTAGCCAAAAACATTCAGTACTTC. Its protein product is CASRDTLLAKNIQYF.

The chain has TRBV24-1 and TRBJ1-5, with 8 positions matching TRBD1. Losses at the gene ends were 4 bases for V and 1 base for J; bases not matched to a gene: 2. The CDR3 runs 15 residues. CDR1 and CDR2 (germline): KGHDR, SFDVKD. CDR3 protein: CATSEHRGSNQPQHF. The DNA of the CDR3 is TGTGCCACCAGTGAGCACAGGGGGAGCAATCAGCCCCAGCATTTT.

The V call is TRBV5-1, the J call TRBJ2-3; a weak D match, TRBD1 (5 bases). CDR3 length: 15 residues. Per the germline V gene, CDR1 is SGHRS and CDR2 is YFSETQ. V lost 7 bases and J lost 0, with 15 bases in between. The CDR3 nucleotides read TGCGCCAGCGGGGTTGGACAAACTAGCACAGATACGCAGTATTTT. Translating it yields CASGVGQTSTDTQYF.

The chain combines TRBV5-5 with TRBJ2-7; a possible D gene is TRBD2 (5 bases). The CDR3 loop spans 13 amino acids. V lost 0 bases and J lost 3, with 7 bases in between. Germline-derived CDR1 and CDR2 are SGHKS and YYEKEE (reference sequence). The CDR3 reads CASSLGRDYEQYF. Written as DNA, the CDR3 is TGTGCCAGCAGCTTGGGACGGGACTACGAGCAGTACTTC.

The rearrangement links TRBV10-3 to TRBJ2-1; tentatively, D is TRBD1 (6 bases). Germline V gives CDR1 ENHRY, CDR2 SYGVKD. Trimming took off 6 bases at V and 0 bases at J, with 12 bases between the two ends. The CDR3 spans 15 residues. CDR3 DNA sequence: TGTGCCATCAGAGCGACAGGTCCCTCCTACAATGAGCAGTTCTTC. This gives the protein CAIRATGPSYNEQFF.

The chain has TRBV27 and TRBJ1-1, with unresolved D. The CDR3 loop spans 13 amino acids. Deletions cut 2 bases from V and 1 base from J, with 5 bases between. Germline V CDR1 and CDR2: MNHEY, SMNVEV (reference sequence). Written as DNA, the CDR3 is TGTGCCAGCAGTTTAAACAGGAACACTGAAGCTTTCTTT. This translates into CASSLNRNTEAFF.

This clone was observed a few times. The chain joins TRBV19 to TRBJ2-1; 14 bases align to TRBD2. CDR1 LNHDA and CDR2 SQIVND come from the germline V gene (reference sequence). J was trimmed by 11 bases and V by 3 bases; bases with no gene match: 6. CDR3 length equals 15 residues. CDR3 nucleotides: TGTGCCAGTAGTATGGGACTAGCGGGAGTCCGTAAGCAGTTCTTC. Protein product: CASSMGLAGVRKQFF. The full variable domain, in which reference TRBV19 and TRBJ2-1 provide the parts outside the CDR3, is DGGITQSPKYLFRKEGQNVTLSCEQNLNHDAMYWYRQDPGQGLRLIYYSQIVNDFQKGDIAEGYSVSREKKESFPLTVTSAQKNPTAFYLCASSMGLAGVRKQFFGPGTRLTVL.

The chain recombines TRBV7-2 with TRBJ2-7, with D perhaps matching TRBD1 (6 bases). The V end was cut by 5 bases, the J end by 2 bases, with 13 bases between. This CDR3 region has 14 residues. Per germline, CDR1 SGHTA and CDR2 FQGNSA. CDR3 region: CASSPTGQPYEQYF. For the CDR3, the DNA is TGTGCCAGCAGCCCAACAGGGCAACCCTACGAGCAGTACTTC.

V is TRBV28 and J is TRBJ1-5; the D gene is possibly TRBD1 (5 bases). The V end lost 9 bases, the J end lost 11 bases, and 17 bases lay between the germline ends. CDR1 and CDR2 from the germline V gene are MDHEN and SYDVKM. CDR3 size: 12 residues. CDR3 in DNA: TGTGCCAGTGGGGGAATGTGGGGGGCCCAGCATTTT. Translated, it gives CASGGMWGAQHF.

The chain uses TRBV3-1 (or the pseudogene TRBV3-2) and TRBJ2-1; a possible D gene is TRBD2 (6 bases). Trimming left V 0 bases short and J 10 bases short, with 16 bases between. The CDR3 is made up of 15 amino acids. In germline, CDR1 is LGHDT, CDR2 YNNKEL (reference sequence). Written as DNA, the CDR3 is TGTGCCAGCAGCCAAGACTATACCGGGACTTGGGAGCAGTTCTTC. The encoded protein is CASSQDYTGTWEQFF.

The chain is built from TRBV5-1 and TRBJ1-5, with 8 bases fitting TRBD1. Germline CDR1 and CDR2: SGHRS and YFSETQ. This CDR3 contains 14 residues. With 4 bases clipped from V and 5 bases from J, the junction kept 5 bases outside the gene matches. CDR3 DNA sequence: TGCGCCAGCAGCCCAGGGGGCGCGGATCAGCCCCAGCATTTT. Its protein is CASSPGGADQPQHF.

The chain employs TRBV24-1 and TRBJ2-1; unclear D gene. Germline CDR1 is KGHDR and CDR2 is SFDVKD. This CDR3 has 13 residues. V was cut by 4 bases and J by 7 bases, with 10 bases left in between. The chain's CDR3 is CATSDQSLNEQFF. CDR3 DNA sequence: TGTGCCACCAGTGACCAAAGCCTAAATGAGCAGTTCTTC.

This clone was observed a single time. The chain employs TRBV6-4 and TRBJ1-1; D is undetermined. Trimming left V 6 bases short and J 5 bases short, with 13 bases between. CDR3 length equals 13 residues. The germline V gene has CDR1 MRHNA and CDR2 SNTAGT. In DNA form, the CDR3 reads TGTGCCAGCAGCGCCACTAAAGAAACTGAAGCTTTCTTT. Protein sequence: CASSATKETEAFF.

This sequence joins TRBV4-3 and TRBJ2-5, with 8 bases matching TRBD1. This CDR3 comprises 18 residues. CDR1 and CDR2 from the germline V gene are LGHNA and YSLEER. V was pared by 1 base and J by 2 bases, with 12 bases of the junction left unmatched. The DNA of the CDR3 is TGCGCCAGCAGCCAAGCGCATTCAGACAGGGGATTTCAAGAGACCCAGTACTTC. Translating gives CASSQAHSDRGFQETQYF.

This chain joins TRBV6-4 and TRBJ2-1; 8 bases are shared with TRBD2. The CDR3 contains 13 residues. Germline assignment: CDR1 MRHNA and CDR2 SNTAGT. V was clipped by 2 bases and J by 6 bases; unmatched bases: 0. The CDR3 DNA reads TGTGCCAGCAGTGACGGGACTAGCAATGAGCAGTTCTTC. Translation gives CASSDGTSNEQFF.

This rearrangement joins TRBV14 to TRBJ2-7, with a possible D match to TRBD2 (7 bases). The length of the CDR3 is 15 residues. V lost 4 bases, J lost 2 bases, and 15 bases lay in between. Looked up from germline, CDR1 is SGHDN and CDR2 is FVKESK. DNA of the CDR3: TGTGCCAGCAGCCCCCACTCGGGGGGCCCCTACGAGCAGTACTTC. This translates into CASSPHSGGPYEQYF.

The rearrangement links TRBV5-8 to TRBJ2-5, with 7 bases identical to TRBD1. V trimming: 3 bases; J trimming: 3 bases; junction bases outside the gene matches: 5. CDR1 SGHTS and CDR2 YDEGEE come from the germline V gene. This CDR3 is 14 amino acids long. CDR3 coding DNA: TGTGCCAGCAGCTGGACGGGACAGAAAGAGACCCAGTACTTC. This codes for CASSWTGQKETQYF.

V usage is TRBV5-8 and J usage is TRBJ1-4; a possible D gene is TRBD1 (5 bases). The CDR3 loop spans 17 amino acids. V was clipped by 1 base and J by 1 base, with 14 bases between them. Germline CDR1 reads SGHTS; CDR2 reads YDEGEE. CDR3 sequence: CASSLSPGGLTNEKLFF. CDR3 coding DNA: TGTGCCAGCAGCTTGAGCCCCGGGGGATTAACTAATGAAAAACTGTTTTTT.

The chain combines TRBV12-5 with TRBJ2-5, with TRBD2 matching over 7 bases. V shed 9 bases and J 4 bases; nucleotides not matched to a gene: 2. Germline V lookup: CDR1 LGHNT, CDR2 FRNRAP. The CDR3 runs 11 residues. The CDR3 loop reads CASRGVETQYF. The CDR3 region has the DNA TGTGCTAGCCGGGGGGTAGAGACCCAGTACTTC.

The V gene is TRBV3-1 (or the pseudogene TRBV3-2), the J gene TRBJ2-7; 7 positions agree with TRBD2. Trimming at V came to 7 bases and at J to 4 bases, leaving 7 bases not matched to a gene. CDR3 length: 13 residues. The germline CDR1 and CDR2 sequences are LGHDT and YNNKEL (reference sequence). The CDR3 loop is CASTPGGGYEQYF. CDR3 bases: TGTGCCAGCACCCCAGGCGGGGGATACGAGCAGTACTTC.